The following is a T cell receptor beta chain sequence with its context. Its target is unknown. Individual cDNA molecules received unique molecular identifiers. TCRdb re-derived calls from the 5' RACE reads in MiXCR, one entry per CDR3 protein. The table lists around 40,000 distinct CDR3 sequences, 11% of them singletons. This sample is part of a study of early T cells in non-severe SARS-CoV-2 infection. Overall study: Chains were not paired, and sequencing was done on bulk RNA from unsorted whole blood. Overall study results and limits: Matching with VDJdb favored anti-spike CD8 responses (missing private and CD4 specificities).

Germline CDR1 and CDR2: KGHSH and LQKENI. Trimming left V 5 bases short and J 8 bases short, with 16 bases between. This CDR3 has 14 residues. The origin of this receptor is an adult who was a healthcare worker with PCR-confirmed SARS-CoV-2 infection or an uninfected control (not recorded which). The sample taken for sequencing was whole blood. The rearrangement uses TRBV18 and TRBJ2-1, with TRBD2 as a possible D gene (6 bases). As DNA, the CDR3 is TGTGCCAGCTCATTCAATCGGGGGAGCTATGAGCAGTTCTTC. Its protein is CASSFNRGSYEQFF.